Listed below are T cell receptor beta chains from one sample, sequenced in a study of blood T cell repertoires in COVID-19. Clones were sequenced by immunoSEQ multiplex PCR, and TCRdb holds only the in-frame ones, with some missing. The sample has 25,000 to 30,000 clones, around 90% seen once. Sequenced material: peripheral blood. Every receptor here comes from a human donor in a cohort sampled during active COVID-19. Each CDR3 is given with its conserved first and last residue. The D gene is left open where the match is weak. Size is stated for part of the rows, as once, few or many counts, or as a class when the clone is expanded.

D | size | J | V | CDR3 | DNA
TRBD1 | NA | TRBJ1-1 | TRBV19 | CASSSPGGASEAFF | TGTGCCAGTAGTTCCCCAGGGGGCGCGTCTGAAGCTTTCTTT
TRBD2 | NA | TRBJ2-5 | TRBV5-6 | CASSSAGGAETQYF | TGTGCCAGCAGCTCAGCGGGGGGGGCGGAGACCCAGTACTTC
NA | NA | TRBJ1-1 | TRBV6-4 | CASSLRQNTEAFF | TGTGCCAGCAGCCTCAGACAGAACACTGAAGCTTTCTTT
NA | once | TRBJ1-5 | TRBV24-1 | CATSDLSGDQPQHF | TGTGCCACCAGTGATTTGTCGGGAGATCAGCCCCAGCATTTT
NA | NA | TRBJ2-7 | TRBV7-6 | CASSSGGRDYEQYF | TGTGCCAGCAGCTCCGGTGGACGGGACTACGAGCAGTACTTC
NA | NA | TRBJ1-1 | TRBV5-1 | CASSFTENTEAFF | TGCGCCAGCAGCTTCACAGAGAACACTGAAGCTTTCTTT
NA | once | TRBJ2-5 | TRBV19 | CASSRAFQETQYF | TGTGCCAGTAGCAGGGCCTTCCAAGAGACCCAGTACTTC
NA | NA | TRBJ2-2 | TRBV15 | CATSRTAGRGVAGELFF | TGTGCCACCAGCAGGACGGCCGGGAGAGGTGTGGCCGGGGAGCTGTTTTTT
TRBD1 | NA | TRBJ1-1 | TRBV11-2 | CASSLPQGADTEAFF | TGTGCCAGCAGCTTGCCACAGGGGGCGGACACTGAAGCTTTCTTT
NA | few | TRBJ1-6 | TRBV2 | CASSFQGAYSPLHF | TGTGCCAGCAGTTTCCAAGGGGCCTATTCACCCCTCCACTTT